Included here is one T cell receptor beta chain sequence, with context. Its antigen is unknown. The data belong to a study of cytomegalovirus exposure and HLA in healthy donors. Among the approximately 130 subjects of the validation cohort, separate from the approximately 700-subject first cohort, were the donors. Sequencing was performed with immunoSEQ multiplex PCR; in TCRdb, only in-frame clones are kept and a portion is missing. The sample holds 100,000 to 150,000 clones, over 85% seen once. Findings of the study overall: It was around 160 TCR beta chains that were listed as cytomegalovirus-associated. The classifier was said to identify cytomegalovirus status with high specificity and sensitivity. The tendency of first-cohort TCR clusters to co-occur in the 110 or so validation repertoires emerged from a later analysis.

The sequence derives from a young woman in good health and CMV-seronegative. Sequencing input: PBMCs.

The CDR3 region has the DNA TGTGCCAGCTCACCATTACGGGGGATTGGTGAAAAACTGTTTTTT. It yields the protein CASSPLRGIGEKLFF. V usage is TRBV18 and J usage is TRBJ1-4; D is perhaps TRBD1 (5 bases). This CDR3 has 15 residues. Germline values: CDR1 KGHSH, CDR2 LQKENI. V was trimmed by 2 bases and J by 7 bases, leaving 14 bases between them.